The entry below gives a single T cell receptor (beta chain) sequence along with its context. Its specific antigen is unknown. Per-base quality was not reported, and no clone a single base away is much larger than it. This specimen comes from a study of blood T cell repertoires in COVID-19 (dated by TCRdb to 2018 to 2020). Describing the broader study: Samples from collaborators originated in the United States, Italy and Spain and spanned both the acute and convalescent phases of COVID-19. The material from the prospective study consisted of cDNA or gDNA derived from T cells, B-cell-depleted T cells, or PBMCs. Subjects who had been exposed to COVID-19, were actively infected with it, or had recovered from it provided the deeply sampled blood TCRbeta repertoires that made up the dataset. The repertoires were released in a freely available public database meant as a resource for research on the immune response to SARS-CoV-2. The samples were drawn from the first 160 participants of the ongoing ImmuneRACE study and from about 1,200 subjects provided by 6 global collaborators. A de-identified subject ID, COVID-19 status, age in years and sex were almost always included in the sample metadata. Where available, HLA class I and class II types were obtained from metadata supplied by the sample provider rather than from assay-based typing. Study-wide conclusions, independent of this receptor: The amount of clinical and demographic metadata varied by source and participant and was provided uncurated.

The immunoSEQ Assay, a bias-controlled multiplex PCR, was used to amplify TCRbeta CDR3 regions from genomic DNA. Regarding the original processing steps: The number of nucleated cells in each sample was estimated by amplification of reference gene primers within the assay. To quantify the absolute abundance of each unique TCRbeta CDR3 rearrangement, sequence reads were collapsed and filtered. For each sample, productive Simpson clonality was calculated by taking the square root of Simpson's diversity index across productive rearrangements. Imported from immuneACCESS, the table was reduced by TCRdb to in-frame sequences with V and J called. These copies leave out some clones; in studies compared against another copy, an unresolved V gene accounts for under half, and the cause of the remainder is not known. V and J calls and clone size are given by that table; D and trimming were obtained from the DNA. The sample data list about 430,000 clones, and 88% of these were observed just once. The top ten hold roughly 1.4% of the sample.

Participants in the prospective study were aged about 18 to 100 years, lived in about two dozen United States geographic areas, and enrolled through a virtual design. In the prospective study, cohorts were assigned on the basis of participant-reported clinical history obtained from a screening survey and a study questionnaire. Exposed participants had been in contact, within 2 weeks of entering the study, with a person who had a PCR-confirmed or clinician-diagnosed case of COVID-19. Each participant in the prospective study had whole blood, serum and a nasopharyngeal or oropharyngeal swab collected by mobile phlebotomists. Over an approximately 2-month period, participants in the prospective study had the option of providing additional blood draws and questionnaires. Blood samples from the prospective study were shipped frozen or at room temperature prior to DNA extraction. Trimming accounts for 4 bases at V and 6 bases at J, while the number of junction bases matched to no gene is 7. Reading from cysteine to phenylalanine, the CDR3 counts 14 amino acids. The sequence is cut down to CDR3 DNA, 42 bases in frame from base 1. Taken from the germline V gene, the CDR1 and CDR2 loops are SGHDT and YYEEEE.

The clonotype originates from a woman in her late teens or twenties who had been exposed to COVID-19. The chain links TRBV5-6 with TRBJ1-5; TRBD1 aligns with 7 central bases. The source material was PBMCs or T cells enriched from blood (not recorded which). The CDR3 corresponds to CASSSTGAGQPQHF. At the DNA level, the sequence is TGTGCCAGCAGCAGTACAGGGGCGGGTCAGCCCCAGCATTTT.